Each of the 8 T cell receptor beta chains below was sequenced from the same sample in a study of breast tumors, draining lymph nodes, adjacent tissues. Samples came from axillary lymph nodes draining the breast cancer. Each CDR3 protein gets one entry after TCRdb re-called the multiplex PCR reads with MiXCR. This sample has some 170,000 distinct CDR3 sequences, with roughly 35% found just once. Sequencing was done on a sample of axillary lymph node tissue. These receptors all stem from a female donor with breast cancer. Some clones in this sample may be carry-over from other donors' samples.

About this clonotype: This may be a read error: a much more frequent sequence differs by one nucleotide. The gene calls are TRBV5-4 and TRBJ2-2; possibly TRBD2 for D (6 bases). The CDR3 totals 15 residues. Trimming shortened V by 7 bases and J by 5 bases, and 18 bases separated the two germline ends. Germline assignment: CDR1 SGHNT and CDR2 YYREEE (reference sequence). The chain's CDR3 is CASGSHTGETGELFF. The CDR3, as DNA: TGTGCCAGCGGCTCCCATACGGGGGAGACCGGGGAGCTGTTTTTT.

This chain links TRBV28 with TRBJ2-1; 11 bases are a match to TRBD2. Germline V CDR1 and CDR2: MDHEN, SYDVKM. The length of the CDR3 is 18 residues. J was trimmed by 2 bases and V by 3 bases; bases with no gene match: 9. The CDR3 nucleotides are TGTGCCAGCAGTTTTGGGCTAGCGGGGGGTAGCCCCTACAATGAGCAGTTCTTC. Translation: CASSFGLAGGSPYNEQFF.

This clonotype was picked up a small number of times. The chain carries TRBV11-2 and TRBJ2-4; 9 bases are a match to TRBD1. Germline V gives CDR1 SGHAT, CDR2 FQNNGV. The V gene end was trimmed by 6 bases and the J gene end by 4 bases; junction bases not matched to a gene: 13. This CDR3 region has 17 residues. CDR3 DNA sequence: TGTGCCAGCAGACCCCTACAGGGGGCAGTGGTAAAAAACATTCAGTACTTC. It is translated as CASRPLQGAVVKNIQYF.

Worth noting for this clonotype: Possible read error: a much larger clone is one base away. The rearrangement joins TRBV12-3 or TRBV12-4 to TRBJ2-5; D may be TRBD1 or TRBD2 (5 bases each). The CDR3 consists of 16 residues. Deletions cut 3 bases from V and 7 bases from J, with 21 bases between. As DNA, the CDR3 is TGTGCCAGCAGTTTTTCCGGGACGCTGGGGAGTGGGACCCAGTACTTC. Amino acid sequence: CASSFSGTLGSGTQYF.

This clonotype was seen at least ten times. This chain links TRBV28 with TRBJ1-5; 7 bases agree with TRBD1. The trim removed 10 bases at V and 6 bases at J, leaving 9 bases unmatched. CDR1 is MDHEN, CDR2 SYDVKM, per germline. CDR3 length: 13 amino acids. The chain's CDR3 is CATGQARRQPQHF. The CDR3 nucleotides read TGTGCCACCGGACAGGCCAGGCGTCAGCCCCAGCATTTT. The variable domain in full, with the rest retrieved from reference TRBV28 and TRBJ1-5, is DVKVTQSSRYLVKRTGEKVFLECVQDMDHENMFWYRQDPGLGLRLIYFSYDVKMKEKGDIPEGYSVSREKKERFSLILESASTNQTSMYLCATGQARRQPQHFGDGTRLSIL.

This clonotype showed up just once. The chain combines TRBV9 with TRBJ2-2; perhaps TRBD2 as D (5 bases). Germline V gene lookup returns CDR1 SGDLS and CDR2 YYNGEE. Trimming removed 4 bases from V and 4 bases from J, with 14 bases in between. CDR3 length equals 15 residues. The chain's CDR3 is CASSLGSVLTGELFF. The CDR3 region has the DNA TGTGCCAGCAGCTTAGGGAGCGTTCTCACCGGGGAGCTGTTTTTT.

At least ten counts were recorded for this clonotype. The chain joins TRBV6-5 to TRBJ2-1; D unresolved. The CDR3 is 14 residues long. Germline CDR1 MNHEY, CDR2 SVGAGI. V was cut by 3 bases and J by 6 bases, with 12 bases left in between. CDR3: CASSYYGAVNEQFF. DNA for the CDR3: TGTGCCAGCAGTTATTATGGAGCCGTCAATGAGCAGTTCTTC.

The chain recombines TRBV19 with TRBJ2-1; D not certain. The CDR3 loop spans 15 amino acids. With 7 bases removed from V and 3 bases from J, the gap between germline ends came to 16 bases. Germline CDR1 LNHDA, CDR2 SQIVND (reference sequence). Here the CDR3 DNA reads TGTGCCAGTAAAGAGTGTAGGAGCTTCTACAATGAGCAGTTCTTC. Its translation is CASKECRSFYNEQFF.